This T cell receptor beta chain came from a study of T cell responses to AZD1222 COVID-19 vaccine. For the study at large: Pooling of second doses given at about 4 or about 12 weeks was done. Regarding the study as a whole: Reports indicate that nearly half of spike-specific TCRs are directed at unmutated variant regions. Donors, mostly white British, included more females; clonal diversity was possibly underestimated. With dominance at 160-218 and 743-854, vaccine-associated CD4 TCRs spanned spike.

Sequenced by immunoSEQ multiplex PCR; TCRdb stores in-frame clones only, minus some. Among 100,000 to 150,000 clones listed, more than 90% were seen once. V was trimmed by 2 bases and J by 0 bases, leaving 7 bases between them. Per the germline V gene, CDR1 is KGHSH and CDR2 is LQKENI. This CDR3 has 14 amino acids. On this clone: Its antigen is not known.

The clonotype was recovered from an adult in good health. Source: peripheral blood, taken on day 0 of AZD1222 vaccination. The rearrangement joins TRBV18 to TRBJ2-5; D not certain. The CDR3 loop reads CASSPGWNQETQYF. Written as DNA, the CDR3 is TGTGCCAGCTCACCAGGGTGGAACCAAGAGACCCAGTACTTC.